The 29 T cell receptor beta chains below were found in one sample sequenced in a study of CD8+ T cells in alopecia areata. Treatment denoted: oral pan-JAK inhibitor, 5-10 mg twice daily. The authors extracted RNA and reverse transcribed it into cDNA as the sequencing template. Some clones are missing from TCRdb's copy, which holds only in-frame ones; the method was immunoSEQ multiplex PCR. Found here are 120,000 to 150,000 clones, 86% of them singletons; the top ten hold roughly 13%. The specimen comprised CD8+ T cells sorted from blood, sampled at week 4, from a patient treated with tofacitinib. The receptors were sampled from a human donor with alopecia areata.

This clone has a single count. This chain uses TRBV10-3 with TRBJ2-1; D not resolved. The CDR3 totals 17 residues. The V end lost 3 bases, the J end lost 4 bases, and 19 bases lay between the germline ends. Germline CDR1 and CDR2: ENHRY and SYGVKD. CDR3 in DNA: TGTGCCATCAGTGACCCCCTTTGGGTCGCTGGGTACAATGAGCAGTTCTTC. This translates into CAISDPLWVAGYNEQFF.

The chain uses TRBV9 and TRBJ2-3; possibly TRBD1 for D (5 bases). The germline V gene encodes CDR1 SGDLS and CDR2 YYNGEE. The V gene lost 3 bases and the J gene lost 4 bases, with 21 bases spanning the gap. The CDR3 has 17 residues. CDR3 in amino acids: CASSAVGRGWGADTQYF. The DNA of the CDR3 is TGTGCCAGCAGCGCAGTTGGAAGGGGTTGGGGCGCAGATACGCAGTATTTT.

V usage is TRBV6-5 and J usage is TRBJ2-7; 10 bases are shared with TRBD1. V was pared by 9 bases and J by 2 bases, with 4 bases of the junction left unmatched. Germline values: CDR1 MNHEY, CDR2 SVGAGI. The CDR3 length is 13 residues. The CDR3 DNA reads as TGTGCCAGTGAGGGACAGGGGCCCTACGAGCAGTACTTC. This translates into CASEGQGPYEQYF.

CDR3 coding DNA: TGTGCCAGTAGTATCAAGGGGGCGAATGGTGATACGCAGTATTTT. Translated, it gives CASSIKGANGDTQYF. The chain couples TRBV19 to TRBJ2-3, with 7 bases matching TRBD1. The CDR3 loop spans 15 amino acids. V lost 3 bases to trimming and J lost 6 bases; unmatched junction nucleotides: 9. Germline V gene sequence: CDR1 LNHDA, CDR2 SQIVND (reference sequence).

This clone was detected only once. The gene calls are TRBV27 and TRBJ2-7; TRBD2 matches at 14 bases. Germline CDR1 and CDR2: MNHEY and SMNVEV (reference sequence). With 2 bases clipped from V and 5 bases from J, the junction kept 5 bases outside the gene matches. The CDR3 runs to 16 residues. The CDR3 region has the DNA TGTGCCAGCAGTTTAGGGACTAGCGGGAGCCCCAACGAGCAGTACTTC. Translation gives CASSLGTSGSPNEQYF.

The CDR3, as DNA: TGTGCCAGCAGCTTAGCGGCGATTTCCACAGATACGCAGTATTTT. As protein: CASSLAAISTDTQYF. The chain recombines TRBV7-9 with TRBJ2-3; D is uncertain. With 0 bases removed from V and 2 bases from J, the gap between germline ends came to 9 bases. In germline, CDR1 is SEHNR, CDR2 FQNEAQ (reference sequence). CDR3 size: 15 residues.

This chain links TRBV27 with TRBJ2-7, with TRBD2 matching over 7 bases. CDR3 length: 14 residues. Per germline, CDR1 MNHEY and CDR2 SMNVEV (reference sequence). After removal of 2 bases from V and 0 bases from J, the junction contained 1 base not matched to a gene. The CDR3 DNA reads as TGTGCCAGCAGTTTAGGGGGGGTCTCCTACGAGCAGTACTTC. Protein: CASSLGGVSYEQYF.

This clone was detected only a few times. DNA for the CDR3: TGCAGCGTTGAAGATCTTCCAGCAGTGGCCGATACGCAGTATTTT. Its protein product is CSVEDLPAVADTQYF. The V and J genes are TRBV29-1 and TRBJ2-3; D is unclear. CDR1 and CDR2 from the germline V gene are SQVTM and ANQGSEA. V was clipped by 0 bases and J by 6 bases, with 16 bases between them. The CDR3 is 15 residues long.

The chain carries TRBV30 and TRBJ2-7; D perhaps matches TRBD2 (7 bases). Trimming removed 0 bases at V and 5 bases at J, with 20 bases between. The CDR3 is 16 amino acids. Germline values: CDR1 GTSNPN, CDR2 SVGIG (reference sequence). CDR3 in DNA: TGTGCCTGGAGTGTACGGCAATTGCGGGGGCACGACGAGCAGTACTTC. Its translation is CAWSVRQLRGHDEQYF.

The chain joins TRBV4-1 to TRBJ2-7; D may be TRBD1 (6 bases). This CDR3 is 14 amino acids long. CDR1 and CDR2 (germline): MGHRA, YSYEKL. V was cut by 2 bases and J by 2 bases, with 10 bases left in between. The CDR3: CASSQLTGPYEQYF. The DNA of the CDR3 is TGCGCCAGCAGCCAATTAACAGGGCCCTACGAGCAGTACTTC.

This clone was seen a single time. The chain is built from TRBV7-6 and TRBJ1-6; D ambiguous. CDR1 SGHVS and CDR2 FNYEAQ come from the germline V gene. Trimming pared 3 bases from V and 10 bases from J, leaving 13 bases between. The CDR3 is made up of 14 amino acids. The CDR3: CASSLGSIGSPLHF. In DNA form, the CDR3 reads TGTGCCAGCAGCTTGGGTTCAATCGGCTCACCCCTCCACTTT.

The chain combines TRBV29-1 with TRBJ2-7; D is perhaps TRBD2 (5 bases). This CDR3 has 15 residues. The V end was cut by 1 base, the J end by 1 base, with 14 bases between. Germline V gene sequence: CDR1 SQVTM, CDR2 ANQGSEA. The CDR3 loop reads CSVEAHGLGSYEQYF. The CDR3 nucleotides read TGCAGCGTTGAAGCCCACGGACTCGGATCCTACGAGCAGTACTTC.

This clone has more than one count but fewer than ten. This chain joins TRBV29-1 and TRBJ2-1, with 7 bases that match TRBD1. V gave up 6 bases and J gave up 10 bases; unmatched junction bases: 21. The CDR3 is 16 amino acids. Per germline, CDR1 SQVTM and CDR2 ANQGSEA. DNA of the CDR3: TGCAGCGTCCGTGGCCCTGGGGACAGCCGAGTGGGAGAGCAGTTCTTC. It specifies CSVRGPGDSRVGEQFF.

The rearrangement joins TRBV5-1 to TRBJ1-3, with 8 bases lining up with TRBD1. The CDR3 is 16 residues long. Trimming cost V 4 bases and J 1 base; bases outside gene matches: 7. From germline, CDR1 is SGHRS and CDR2 YFSETQ. CDR3 sequence reads: CASSGGQGISGNTIYF. In DNA, the CDR3 is TGCGCCAGCAGCGGCGGACAGGGAATTTCTGGAAACACCATATATTTT. Full variable domain (rest looked up from reference TRBV5-1 and TRBJ1-3): KAGVTQTPRYLIKTRGQQVTLSCSPISGHRSVSWYQQTPGQGLQFLFEYFSETQRNKGNFPGRFSGRQFSNSRSEMNVSTLELGDSALYLCASSGGQGISGNTIYFGEGSWLTVV.

The chain recombines TRBV27 with TRBJ2-1; 8 bases are a match to TRBD1. Germline values: CDR1 MNHEY, CDR2 SMNVEV (reference sequence). The CDR3 is 15 residues long. V shed 4 bases and J 2 bases; nucleotides not matched to a gene: 4. The CDR3 bases are TGTGCCAGCAGTTCCGGGACAGGAACCTACAATGAGCAGTTCTTC. Amino acid sequence: CASSSGTGTYNEQFF.

The rearrangement joins TRBV14 to TRBJ2-1; TRBD1 aligns across 8 bases. The CDR3 consists of 17 residues. Unmatched junction bases numbered 7, after V lost 0 bases and J lost 3 bases. CDR1 and CDR2 from the germline V gene are SGHDN and FVKESK. The CDR3 DNA follows: TGTGCCAGCAGCCAAGATAAGGACAGGGACTTCTACAATGAGCAGTTCTTC. It encodes CASSQDKDRDFYNEQFF.

The rearrangement joins TRBV29-1 to TRBJ2-7, with 7 positions matching TRBD1. The CDR3 consists of 13 residues. Germline CDR1 is SQVTM and CDR2 is ANQGSEA. The ends lost 7 bases at V and 5 bases at J; junction bases unmatched: 11. Here the CDR3 DNA reads TGCAGCGCCGGACAGGTCAATCGAAACGAGCAGTACTTC. It is translated as CSAGQVNRNEQYF.

As concerns this clone: The sample has other DNA sequences that encode this CDR3 too. This chain joins TRBV5-1 and TRBJ2-2; D unclear. The CDR3 is 15 residues long. In germline, CDR1 is SGHRS, CDR2 YFSETQ. The V gene lost 0 bases and the J gene lost 0 bases, with 6 bases spanning the gap. For the CDR3, the DNA is TGCGCCAGCAGCTTGGGGGAAACGAACACCGGGGAGCTGTTTTTT. Translating gives CASSLGETNTGELFF. Combining the CDR3 with reference TRBV5-1 and TRBJ2-2 gives the whole variable domain KAGVTQTPRYLIKTRGQQVTLSCSPISGHRSVSWYQQTPGQGLQFLFEYFSETQRNKGNFPGRFSGRQFSNSRSEMNVSTLELGDSALYLCASSLGETNTGELFFGEGSRLTVL.

The chain carries TRBV27 and TRBJ2-7, with unresolved D. From germline, CDR1 is MNHEY and CDR2 SMNVEV (reference sequence). Trimming took off 6 bases at V and 3 bases at J, with 6 bases between the two ends. This CDR3 comprises 11 residues. The CDR3: CASSSNYEQYF. The CDR3, as DNA: TGTGCCAGCAGCTCCAACTACGAGCAGTACTTC.

The chain uses TRBV4-1 and TRBJ2-7; TRBD2 matches at 11 bases. The CDR3 has 15 residues. The germline CDR1 and CDR2 sequences are MGHRA and YSYEKL. V gave up 3 bases and J gave up 1 base; unmatched junction bases: 2. In nucleotides, the CDR3 is TGCGCCAGCAGCCATACTAGCGGGAGTTCCTACGAGCAGTACTTC. Its protein product is CASSHTSGSSYEQYF.

V is TRBV25-1 and J is TRBJ2-5; D possibly corresponds to TRBD1 (6 bases). Trimming cost V 4 bases and J 0 bases, with 12 bases left between them. Per germline, CDR1 MGHDK and CDR2 SYGVNS. This CDR3 spans 15 amino acids. CDR3 in DNA: TGTGCCAGCAGTGGAAACAGGGATCACCAAGAGACCCAGTACTTC. Translated: CASSGNRDHQETQYF.

The chain uses TRBV2 and TRBJ2-2, with D possibly matching TRBD1 (5 bases). The germline gives CDR1 SNHLY, CDR2 FYNNEI. This CDR3 is built from 13 residues. V shed 8 bases and J shed 1 base, with 8 bases lying between them. CDR3 nucleotide sequence: TGTGCCAGCGTGACAGAGAACACCGGGGAGCTGTTTTTT. Translation gives CASVTENTGELFF.

V is TRBV4-1 and J is TRBJ2-3, with TRBD2 matching 8 bases. CDR1 and CDR2 (germline): MGHRA, YSYEKL. The junction had 4 bases not matched to a gene; V was cut back by 6 bases and J by 5 bases. The CDR3 contains 13 residues. The CDR3 DNA is TGCGCCAGCAGGGCGGGAGGAGGAGATACGCAGTATTTT. It codes for CASRAGGGDTQYF.

This rearrangement joins TRBV7-9 to TRBJ2-6; D unclear. The germline CDR1 and CDR2 sequences are SEHNR and FQNEAQ (reference sequence). CDR3 length: 15 residues. Trimming took off 2 bases at V and 0 bases at J, with 5 bases between the two ends. DNA for the CDR3: TGTGCCAGCAGCTTAACGCTCTCTGGGGCCAACGTCCTGACTTTC. Amino acid sequence: CASSLTLSGANVLTF.

This rearrangement joins TRBV28 to TRBJ2-2; 8 bases match TRBD1. V shed 7 bases and J 7 bases; nucleotides not matched to a gene: 8. This CDR3 has 14 residues. Per the germline V gene, CDR1 is MDHEN and CDR2 is SYDVKM. The CDR3 DNA sequence: TGTGCCAGCACCTGGGCAGGGGGCGGCGGGGAGCTGTTTTTT. The encoded protein is CASTWAGGGGELFF.

The CDR3 sequence: CASGPGHYEQYF. The CDR3 DNA sequence: TGTGCCAGCGGTCCGGGACACTACGAGCAGTACTTC. This rearrangement joins TRBV9 to TRBJ2-7; possible D gene TRBD1, 6 bases. The CDR3 runs 12 residues. Trimming removed 7 bases from V and 3 bases from J, with 11 bases in between. Germline V CDR1 and CDR2: SGDLS, YYNGEE.

The rearrangement uses TRBV7-9 and TRBJ2-4, with D possibly being TRBD1 or TRBD2 (5 bases each). The germline gives CDR1 SEHNR, CDR2 FQNEAQ (reference sequence). Deletions cut 5 bases from V and 4 bases from J, with 15 bases between. This CDR3 comprises 15 residues. CDR3 amino acids: CASSPSRDGKNIQYF. The CDR3 region has the DNA TGTGCCAGCAGCCCTAGTCGGGACGGGAAAAACATTCAGTACTTC.

The V call is TRBV15, the J call TRBJ2-3; D call uncertain. Looked up from germline, CDR1 is LNHNV and CDR2 is YYDKDF (reference sequence). V lost 2 bases, J lost 2 bases, and 17 bases lay in between. The CDR3 runs 17 residues. As DNA, the CDR3 is TGTGCCACCAGCAGAACTCGGGCTAGTAGGTACACAGATACGCAGTATTTT. Translation: CATSRTRASRYTDTQYF.

The chain links TRBV5-4 to TRBJ2-7; 7 bases are a match to TRBD2. The V gene end was trimmed by 4 bases and the J gene end by 3 bases; junction bases not matched to a gene: 7. The CDR3 spans 14 residues. Germline CDR1 is SGHNT and CDR2 is YYREEE (reference sequence). CDR3 amino acids: CASSPELAHYEQYF. CDR3 sequence (DNA): TGTGCCAGCAGCCCAGAACTAGCGCACTACGAGCAGTACTTC. The full variable domain, its missing parts supplied by reference TRBV5-4 and TRBJ2-7, is ETGVTQSPTHLIKTRGQQVTLRCSSQSGHNTVSWYQQALGQGPQFIFQYYREEENGRGNFPPRFSGLQFPNYSSELNVNALELDDSALYLCASSPELAHYEQYFGPGTRLTVT.